The entry below describes one TCR beta chain. The antigen is undetermined. The sample is drawn from a study of cytomegalovirus exposure and HLA in healthy donors. The germline gives CDR1 SGHDT, CDR2 YYEEEE. The V end was cut by 4 bases, the J end by 2 bases, with 13 bases between. This CDR3 has 15 residues. Produced via immunoSEQ multiplex PCR; TCRdb's table is partial and in-frame only. Of about 170,000 clones in the sample, 70% to 90% were seen once. Whole-study findings and limits: There were a few CMV-associated chains whose specificity for CMV antigens was confirmed in vitro. Accounts indicate the classifier identified cytomegalovirus status with strong specificity and sensitivity. First-cohort TCR clusters were later found to tend to co-occur in the 120 or so validation repertoires.

Separation from the roughly 700-subject first cohort characterized the roughly 120-subject validation cohort, to which the donors belonged. The sequence was collected from a woman aged 25 to 39 in good health and CMV-seronegative. The chain joins TRBV5-6 to TRBJ1-3; D is undetermined. Sequenced input: PBMCs. CDR3 amino acids: CASSDETGPGNTIYF. CDR3 bases: TGTGCCAGCAGCGATGAGACCGGGCCTGGAAACACCATATATTTT. The variable domain in full, with the rest retrieved from reference TRBV5-6 and TRBJ1-3, is DAGVTQSPTHLIKTRGQQVTLRCSPKSGHDTVSWYQQALGQGPQFIFQYYEEEERQRGNFPDRFSGHQFPNYSSELNVNALLLGDSALYLCASSDETGPGNTIYFGEGSWLTVV.